This T cell receptor (beta chain) was observed in a study of T cells in Graves' hyperthyroidism and ophthalmopathy. About the research overall: Sampling of peripheral blood happened at initial diagnosis, prior to any treatment.

This clonotype occurred many times. The CDR3 extends over 11 amino acids. Germline CDR1 is DFQATT and CDR2 is SNEGSKA (reference sequence). V dropped 4 bases and J dropped 4 bases, with 8 bases sitting between them. PBMCs came from more than 8.5 ml fresh peripheral blood. TCR beta CDR3 region amplification was performed from RNA transcripts. The HTBI set primed first-round TCR CDR3 RT-PCR. TCRdb processed the multiplex PCR reads anew with MiXCR; each CDR3 protein has one entry. This sample carries under 450,000 distinct CDR3 sequences, 15% to 18% of them seen once, and the ten largest clones take roughly 7.4%.

The specimen was blood. The sequence derives from a woman aged 18-29 years with Graves' hyperthyroidism. This sequence joins TRBV20-1 and TRBJ2-7; D may be TRBD1 (6 bases). The CDR3 loop is CSAKQGYEQYF. CDR3 DNA sequence: TGCAGTGCTAAACAGGGTTACGAGCAGTACTTC.